This TCR beta chain emerged from a study of blood T cell repertoires in COVID-19. CDR3 length: 15 amino acids. The trim removed 5 bases at V and 6 bases at J, leaving 5 bases unmatched. Germline-derived CDR1 and CDR2 are LNHDA and SQIVND (reference sequence). Methods used by the authors: By means of reference gene primer amplification, nucleated cell counts were estimated. TCRdb's table, derived via immunoSEQ multiplex PCR, lists solely in-frame clones and lacks some. The D gene and trimming were derived from the DNA, and the V and J assignments and clone size from that table. There are around 300,000 clones in the sample; 85% occur only once, and around 2.5% lies in the top ten. Participant age was about 18 to 89 years, and participants resided in about 25 US areas. Recovery among Cohort 3 donors was established by two negative PCRs, clearance, or symptom resolution.

The rearrangement links TRBV19 to TRBJ1-5; 12 nucleotides align to TRBD1. Sequenced sample: PBMCs or T cells enriched from blood (not recorded which). This clonotype was obtained from a woman aged 50 to 60 who had recovered from COVID-19. CDR3 sequence reads: CASSAGQGASQPQHF. The CDR3 DNA reads TGTGCCAGTAGTGCGGGACAGGGGGCATCTCAGCCCCAGCATTTT.